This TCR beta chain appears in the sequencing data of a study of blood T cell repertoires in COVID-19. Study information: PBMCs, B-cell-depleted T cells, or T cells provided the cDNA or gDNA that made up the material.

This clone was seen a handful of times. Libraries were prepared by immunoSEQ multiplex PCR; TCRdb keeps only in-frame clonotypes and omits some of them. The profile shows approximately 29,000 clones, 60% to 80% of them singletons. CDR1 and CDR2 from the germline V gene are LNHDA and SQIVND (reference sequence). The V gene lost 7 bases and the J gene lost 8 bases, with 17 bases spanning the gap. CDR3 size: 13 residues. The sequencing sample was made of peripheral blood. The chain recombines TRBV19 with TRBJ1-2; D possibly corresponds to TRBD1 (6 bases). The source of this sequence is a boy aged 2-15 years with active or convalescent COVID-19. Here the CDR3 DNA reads TGTGCCAGTACCGCAGGGGCAGCTTGGGGCTACACCTTC. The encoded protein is CASTAGAAWGYTF.